This TCR beta chain was captured in a study of blood T cells in healthy people across ages. Study-wide findings and caveats: Donors of long life had a larger count of naive CD4+ cells and greater diversity than aged donors. PBMCs left unsorted prevented a conclusive naive versus antigen-experienced comparison. Among T cells, TCR beta diversity per million cells dropped roughly linearly as age rose.

Total RNA, at least 6 micrograms per sample, came from PBMCs. A word on this clonotype: What it recognizes is unknown.

The V gene lost 0 bases and the J gene lost 7 bases, with 13 bases spanning the gap. In germline, CDR1 is SGHKS, CDR2 YYEKEE (reference sequence). The CDR3 sequence is 15 residues long. Through a sample-barcoded 5' primer and a J-beta primer mix, a second PCR was run for roughly 6 to 11 cycles. TCRdb reprocessed the 5' RACE reads via MiXCR and lists one record per CDR3 protein. The sample comprises hundreds of thousands of distinct CDR3 sequences, under 65% of which are singletons, and approximately 13% rests with the top ten. Sequenced sample: blood. The TCR originated in an elderly woman in good health. The V gene is TRBV5-5, the J gene TRBJ2-2; possible D gene TRBD1, 5 bases. CDR3 region: CASSLGWGTGGELFF. The CDR3 nucleotides are TGTGCCAGCAGCTTGGGTTGGGGAACAGGCGGGGAGCTGTTTTTT. Full variable domain (missing parts from reference TRBV5-5 and TRBJ2-2): DAGVTQSPTHLIKTRGQQVTLRCSPISGHKSVSWYQQVLGQGPQFIFQYYEKEERGRGNFPDRFSARQFPNYSSELNVNALLLGDSALYLCASSLGWGTGGELFFGEGSRLTVL.